These 32 T cell receptor beta chains were all obtained from the same sample, sequenced in a study of blood T cell repertoires in COVID-19. Measured with immunoSEQ multiplex PCR; TCRdb has only the in-frame clones, and not every one. Among some 270,000 clones listed, 70% to 90% were seen once. Sample: PBMCs or T cells enriched from blood (not recorded which). Receptors originate from a woman aged 30 to 39 with acute COVID-19.

The rearrangement joins TRBV9 to TRBJ2-1; D unresolved. In germline, CDR1 is SGDLS, CDR2 YYNGEE. This CDR3 has 14 residues. The V end lost 4 bases, the J end lost 7 bases, and 15 bases lay between the germline ends. The CDR3 bases are TGTGCCAGCAGCTCCCGAGGCTTAATGAATGAGCAGTTCTTC. Translation: CASSSRGLMNEQFF.

V usage is TRBV6-5 and J usage is TRBJ1-1; D not certain. V dropped 5 bases and J dropped 5 bases, with 6 bases sitting between them. Germline lookup yields CDR1 MNHEY and CDR2 SVGAGI. The CDR3 sequence is 11 residues long. CDR3 nucleotide sequence: TGTGCCAGCAGTCGAGAGACTGAAGCTTTCTTT. Translation gives CASSRETEAFF.

J is TRBJ1-3 and V is TRBV29-1; a possible D gene is TRBD1 (6 bases). CDR3 length: 14 residues. Trimming took off 3 bases at V and 1 base at J, with 10 bases between the two ends. Germline V CDR1 and CDR2: SQVTM, ANQGSEA. The DNA for the CDR3 is TGCAGCGTTGACAGGGGCCGGTCTGGAAACACCATATATTTT. Translating gives CSVDRGRSGNTIYF.

V usage is TRBV28 and J usage is TRBJ2-7, with D maybe TRBD1 (5 bases). The CDR3 runs to 15 residues. Per the germline V gene, CDR1 is MDHEN and CDR2 is SYDVKM. The V end lost 2 bases, the J end lost 6 bases, and 17 bases lay between the germline ends. CDR3 region: CASSLGVTVPFEQYF. The CDR3 nucleotides read TGTGCCAGCAGTTTAGGTGTGACAGTTCCCTTCGAGCAGTACTTC.

The chain recombines TRBV14 with TRBJ1-4; D might be TRBD1 (5 bases). Germline CDR1 reads SGHDN; CDR2 reads FVKESK. V was trimmed by 0 bases and J by 5 bases, leaving 13 bases between them. This CDR3 contains 16 residues. In DNA, the CDR3 is TGTGCCAGCAGCCAAGAGCTACTGGCAGGGAATGAAAAACTGTTTTTT. Translated, it gives CASSQELLAGNEKLFF.

The chain is built from TRBV4-3 and TRBJ2-6; D might be TRBD1 (6 bases). V shed 0 bases and J shed 0 bases, with 15 bases lying between them. This CDR3 has 19 amino acids. Germline-derived CDR1 and CDR2 are LGHNA and YSLEER. The CDR3: CASSQEGGGSSSGANVLTF. For the CDR3, the DNA is TGCGCCAGCAGCCAAGAAGGTGGGGGCTCCTCCTCTGGGGCCAACGTCCTGACTTTC.

This clone was seen once. J is TRBJ1-4 and V is TRBV19; the match to TRBD1 covers 9 bases. Germline V lookup: CDR1 LNHDA, CDR2 SQIVND (reference sequence). The CDR3 has 15 amino acids. The J segment lost 5 bases and the V segment lost 5 bases, leaving 6 bases of the junction unmatched. The CDR3 nucleotides read TGTGCCAGTAGTGGTTGGGACAGGGAAAATGAAAAACTGTTTTTT. As protein: CASSGWDRENEKLFF.

V usage is TRBV2 and J usage is TRBJ1-4; D not certain. Germline V gene data show CDR1 as SNHLY and CDR2 as FYNNEI. The V end lost 3 bases, the J end lost 11 bases, and 7 bases lay between the germline ends. The length of the CDR3 is 11 residues. CDR3 DNA sequence: TGTGCCAGCAGTGATTCTGTTAAACTGTTTTTT. It translates to CASSDSVKLFF.

This chain connects TRBV30 to TRBJ2-5; D may be TRBD1 (6 bases). CDR1 GTSNPN and CDR2 SVGIG come from the germline V gene (reference sequence). The CDR3 covers 15 residues. Trimming took 5 bases from V and 3 from J, leaving 19 bases between them. The CDR3 protein is CAWDIRGGSEETQYF. CDR3 nucleotide sequence: TGTGCCTGGGACATCAGGGGTGGTTCTGAAGAGACCCAGTACTTC.

The chain has TRBV13 and TRBJ2-7, with 8 positions matching TRBD1. In germline, CDR1 is PRHDT, CDR2 FYEKMQ (reference sequence). The CDR3 is 14 amino acids. J gave up 6 bases and V 1 base, and 5 bases lay outside the gene matches. This chain's CDR3 is CASSLDGQGGEQYF. CDR3 DNA sequence: TGTGCCAGCAGCTTAGACGGACAGGGTGGCGAGCAGTACTTC.

The table lists this clone with a few counts. This sequence joins TRBV24-1 and TRBJ2-3; 7 bases are a match to TRBD1. CDR1 KGHDR and CDR2 SFDVKD come from the germline V gene. The CDR3 length is 14 residues. V trimming: 3 bases; J trimming: 4 bases; junction bases outside the gene matches: 3. The CDR3 here is CATSDRQGADTQYF. The DNA for the CDR3 is TGTGCCACCAGTGATCGGCAGGGGGCAGATACGCAGTATTTT.

The chain recombines TRBV27 with TRBJ1-2, with 9 positions matching TRBD1. The V and J ends lost 3 bases and 2 bases, in that order; junction bases with no gene match: 13. CDR3 length: 18 residues. Germline V lookup: CDR1 MNHEY, CDR2 SMNVEV (reference sequence). The DNA for the CDR3 is TGTGCCAGCAGTTTTAACGCCAACAGGGGGCTTATGAACTATGGCTACACCTTC. Its protein is CASSFNANRGLMNYGYTF.

V and J are TRBV9 and TRBJ2-4; TRBD1 aligns across 12 bases. The V and J ends lost 0 bases and 7 bases, in that order; junction bases with no gene match: 2. The CDR3 spans 15 residues. Germline values: CDR1 SGDLS, CDR2 YYNGEE. CDR3 DNA: TGTGCCAGCAGCGTAGGGGGACAGGGGGCGAACATTCAGTACTTC. Its protein product is CASSVGGQGANIQYF.

This clone appeared once. The gene calls are TRBV7-8 and TRBJ2-7, with D possibly TRBD2 on 5 matching bases. The CDR3 is 13 residues long. V was pared by 8 bases and J by 2 bases, with 13 bases between. CDR1 is SGHVS and CDR2 is FQNEAQ in the germline V gene. CDR3 nucleotides: TGTGCCAGCCTAGACTACCCAACCTACGAGCAGTACTTC. Amino acids: CASLDYPTYEQYF. Complete variable domain (other parts from reference TRBV7-8 and TRBJ2-7): GAGVSQSPRYKVAKRGQDVALRCDPISGHVSLFWYQQALGQGPEFLTYFQNEAQLDKSGLPSDRFFAERPEGSVSTLKIQRTQQEDSAVYLCASLDYPTYEQYFGPGTRLTVT.

The CDR3 bases are TGTGCCAGCAGCATTATACCGGGACAGGGTTTCCACGAGCAGTACTTC. Translating gives CASSIIPGQGFHEQYF. The chain uses TRBV7-3 and TRBJ2-7, with 9 bases aligning to TRBD1. After removal of 5 bases from V and 5 bases from J, the junction contained 13 bases not matched to a gene. The CDR3 has 16 amino acids. The germline V gene encodes CDR1 SGHTA and CDR2 FQGTGA. The variable domain in full, completed from reference TRBV7-3 and TRBJ2-7, reads GAGVSQTPSNKVTEKGKYVELRCDPISGHTALYWYRQSLGQGPEFLIYFQGTGAADDSGLPNDRFFAVRPEGSVSTLKIQRTERGDSAVYLCASSIIPGQGFHEQYFGPGTRLTVT.

The rearrangement joins TRBV28 to TRBJ2-7, with D perhaps TRBD2 (6 bases). The CDR3 has 12 amino acids. The V and J ends lost 6 bases and 4 bases respectively, with 10 bases between them. Germline V CDR1 and CDR2: MDHEN, SYDVKM. The CDR3 DNA reads TGTGCCAGCAGGGGGGGACTTTACGAGCAGTACTTC. It translates to CASRGGLYEQYF.

A few counts support this clone. CDR3 DNA sequence: TGTGCCAGCAGCCAAGATCTTGTACTATACGAGCAGTACTTC. The encoded protein is CASSQDLVLYEQYF. The genes are TRBV14 and TRBJ2-7; no reliable D call. The CDR3 extends over 14 amino acids. The germline CDR1 and CDR2 sequences are SGHDN and FVKESK. Trimming stripped 0 bases from V and 4 bases from J, with 10 bases between.

This clone was counted a single time. The genes are TRBV10-3 and TRBJ2-7; no reliable D call. Per germline, CDR1 ENHRY and CDR2 SYGVKD. CDR3 size: 12 residues. The germline V and J ends were trimmed by 6 bases and 2 bases, with 8 bases remaining between them. In DNA, the CDR3 is TGTGCCATCAGCGAAGCGACCTACGAGCAGTACTTC. This gives the protein CAISEATYEQYF.

The genes are TRBV12-3 or TRBV12-4 and TRBJ2-1; tentative D call: TRBD2 (6 bases). V lost 0 bases to trimming and J lost 12 bases, with 12 bases between them. The CDR3 runs 13 residues. The CDR3: CASSLAGGSGQFF. CDR3 DNA sequence: TGTGCCAGCAGTTTAGCGGGAGGTAGCGGGCAGTTCTTC.

The chain carries TRBV4-2 and TRBJ2-2; unclear D gene. Germline V gene sequence: CDR1 LGHNA, CDR2 YNFKEQ. Trimming stripped 0 bases from V and 1 base from J, with 6 bases between. The CDR3 loop spans 15 amino acids. The CDR3 DNA reads TGTGCCAGCAGCCAAGATCTGTTGAACACCGGGGAGCTGTTTTTT. It translates to CASSQDLLNTGELFF.

V and J are TRBV28 and TRBJ2-2; tentatively, D is TRBD1 (6 bases). The CDR3 length is 15 residues. Looked up from germline, CDR1 is MDHEN and CDR2 is SYDVKM. The ends were cut back, 5 bases at V and 1 base at J, with 11 bases in the middle. The DNA of the CDR3 is TGTGCCAGCAGTCCGACAGGATGGAACACCGGGGAGCTGTTTTTT. It is translated as CASSPTGWNTGELFF.

This chain connects TRBV28 to TRBJ2-1; the D gene is possibly TRBD2 (6 bases). Looked up from germline, CDR1 is MDHEN and CDR2 is SYDVKM. CDR3 length equals 15 residues. V lost 1 base and J 3 bases, leaving 10 bases between the germline ends. The CDR3 region has the DNA TGTGCCAGCAGTTTATCTAGCGAAAGCTACAATGAGCAGTTCTTC. It translates to CASSLSSESYNEQFF.

The chain has TRBV4-3 and TRBJ1-1; no clear D gene. The CDR3 contains 15 residues. The V gene lost 0 bases and the J gene lost 0 bases, with 8 bases spanning the gap. CDR1 LGHNA and CDR2 YSLEER come from the germline V gene. The CDR3 reads CASSQEYGVNTEAFF. Written as DNA, the CDR3 is TGCGCCAGCAGCCAAGAATACGGGGTGAACACTGAAGCTTTCTTT.

This chain joins TRBV5-1 and TRBJ1-4; 7 bases align to TRBD1. The J segment lost 2 bases and the V segment lost 1 base, leaving 2 bases of the junction unmatched. Germline V gene sequence: CDR1 SGHRS, CDR2 YFSETQ. The CDR3 is 15 residues long. CDR3: CASSLQGVTNEKLFF. The DNA for the CDR3 is TGCGCCAGCAGCTTGCAGGGGGTGACTAATGAAAAACTGTTTTTT.

The chain has TRBV7-3 and TRBJ2-2; 9 nucleotides agree with TRBD1. The V gene end was trimmed by 4 bases and the J gene end by 1 base; junction bases not matched to a gene: 4. CDR3 length: 16 residues. From germline, CDR1 is SGHTA and CDR2 FQGTGA. The CDR3 spells CASSSGTGMNTGELFF. In DNA, the CDR3 is TGTGCCAGCAGCTCCGGGACAGGGATGAACACCGGGGAGCTGTTTTTT.

This clone was detected once. V gene TRBV28 combines with J gene TRBJ1-2, with 7 bases lining up with TRBD1. Germline V gene sequence: CDR1 MDHEN, CDR2 SYDVKM. This CDR3 comprises 16 residues. Trimming at V came to 6 bases and at J to 6 bases, leaving 16 bases not matched to a gene. CDR3 bases: TGTGCCAGCAGGACCCCGGGACAGTTGATGGGTAATGGCTACACCTTC. Its translation: CASRTPGQLMGNGYTF.

This chain links TRBV7-2 with TRBJ1-5; possible D gene TRBD1, 5 bases. V shed 5 bases and J shed 8 bases, with 19 bases lying between them. The CDR3 runs to 15 residues. CDR1 and CDR2 (germline): SGHTA, FQGNSA. This CDR3 reads CASSLNPGFLKPQHF. CDR3 in DNA: TGTGCCAGCAGCCTCAACCCAGGGTTTCTAAAGCCCCAGCATTTT.

This sequence joins TRBV6-5 and TRBJ2-3, with D unclear. Trimming removed 0 bases from V and 6 bases from J, with 7 bases in between. The CDR3 extends over 13 amino acids. Per the germline V gene, CDR1 is MNHEY and CDR2 is SVGAGI. CDR3 sequence: CASSYSRVDTQYF. The CDR3 region has the DNA TGTGCCAGCAGTTACTCGAGAGTGGATACGCAGTATTTT.

CDR3 sequence (DNA): TGTGCCAGTAGTAAAACTAGCGGGAGCTACAATGAGCAGTTCTTC. Encoded protein: CASSKTSGSYNEQFF. This sequence joins TRBV19 and TRBJ2-1, with 11 bases lining up with TRBD2. V dropped 4 bases and J dropped 3; count of bases not matched to a gene: 2. The CDR3 spans 15 residues. Germline loops: CDR1 LNHDA, CDR2 SQIVND (reference sequence).

For the CDR3, the DNA is TGTGCCAGAAGCTTACGTGGACTAGCGGGAGGATTCCAAGAGACCCAGTACTTC. Amino acids: CARSLRGLAGGFQETQYF. The genes are TRBV5-3 and TRBJ2-5; 14 nucleotides agree with TRBD2. TRBV5-3 is annotated as an ORF whose role is uncertain. The J segment lost 1 base and the V segment lost 2 bases, leaving 7 bases of the junction unmatched. This CDR3 has 18 amino acids.

J is TRBJ1-5 and V is TRBV2; D ambiguous. Germline V CDR1 and CDR2: SNHLY, FYNNEI. V dropped 0 bases and J dropped 0 bases, with 9 bases sitting between them. This CDR3 spans 16 amino acids. DNA for the CDR3: TGTGCCAGCAGTGAAGCCGGGAGGGATAGCAATCAGCCCCAGCATTTT. Encoded protein: CASSEAGRDSNQPQHF. Drawing the rest from reference TRBV2 and TRBJ1-5, the complete variable domain is EPEVTQTPSHQVTQMGQEVILRCVPISNHLYFYWYRQILGQKVEFLVSFYNNEISEKSEIFDDQFSVERPDGSNFTLKIRSTKLEDSAMYFCASSEAGRDSNQPQHFGDGTRLSIL.

This chain joins TRBV24-1 and TRBJ2-3; weak D call: TRBD2 (6 bases). V lost 2 bases and J 5 bases, leaving 10 bases between the germline ends. Germline V gene sequence: CDR1 KGHDR, CDR2 SFDVKD. This CDR3 spans 14 amino acids. CDR3 residues: CATSDWGGIDTQYF. The CDR3 DNA follows: TGTGCCACCAGTGATTGGGGCGGGATAGATACGCAGTATTTT.